This T cell receptor (beta chain) was identified in a study of blood T cell repertoires in COVID-19. On the study more broadly: The cDNA or gDNA used as material had been derived from T cells, B-cell-depleted T cells, or PBMCs.

While infection was still active, Seattle patients were enrolled and then followed longitudinally. In the original processing: Using reference gene primer amplification, nucleated cell counts were estimated. Sequencing used immunoSEQ multiplex PCR; TCRdb keeps in-frame clones, though not all of them. V, J and clone size are those of that table, while D and trimming were read from the DNA. The sample includes roughly 150,000 clones, approximately 87% of them seen just once. Deletions cut 7 bases from V and 8 bases from J, with 11 bases between. The CDR3 runs 12 residues. The germline V gene encodes CDR1 MDHEN and CDR2 SYDVKM.

This chain joins TRBV28 and TRBJ1-4, with D perhaps TRBD1 (5 bases). The receptor was derived from a woman in her 70s with COVID-19, enrolled during active disease. Sequencing used peripheral blood. CDR3 bases: TGTGCCAGCAAGGACACCCGGGAAAAACTGTTTTTT. Its translation is CASKDTREKLFF.